These 6 T cell receptor beta chains originate from one sample sequenced in a study of cytomegalovirus exposure and HLA in healthy donors. 60 Vbeta and 13 Jbeta primers were used in PCR. TCRdb keeps only in-frame clones here, not all; method: immunoSEQ multiplex PCR. The data show around 180,000 clones, approximately 81% seen once. The sequencing input was PBMCs. The receptors here all came from a woman under 30 in good health and CMV-seropositive.

For the CDR3, the DNA is TGTGCCAGCAGCTTACCCGGGGGCTATGGCTACACCTTC. Its translation is CASSLPGGYGYTF. This sequence joins TRBV7-2 and TRBJ1-2, with D possibly matching TRBD1 (5 bases). This CDR3 is built from 13 residues. Per the germline V gene, CDR1 is SGHTA and CDR2 is FQGNSA. V gave up 2 bases and J gave up 4 bases, with 8 bases separating them.

This chain joins TRBV5-6 and TRBJ2-7, with TRBD2 identical over 9 bases. From germline, CDR1 is SGHDT and CDR2 YYEEEE. Trimming removed 5 bases from V and 0 bases from J; junction bases left unmatched: 9. The CDR3 consists of 16 residues. The DNA for the CDR3 is TGTGCCAGCAGTCCGGGACTAGCCGCCTTCTCCTACGAGCAGTACTTC. This encodes CASSPGLAAFSYEQYF.

V is TRBV6-4 and J is TRBJ2-3, with TRBD1 matching 11 bases. The CDR3 totals 13 residues. The germline gives CDR1 MRHNA, CDR2 SNTAGT. V shed 6 bases, J shed 6 bases, and the junction held 2 bases outside the gene matches. CDR3 region: CASSRDRGDTQYF. Written as DNA, the CDR3 is TGTGCCAGCAGCCGGGACAGGGGGGATACGCAGTATTTT.

This clone was seen only once. The J gene is TRBJ2-3, the V gene TRBV10-1; the match to TRBD1 covers 9 bases. The trim removed 6 bases at V and 6 bases at J, leaving 7 bases unmatched. This CDR3 has 14 amino acids. CDR1 is WNHNN, CDR2 SYGVQD, per germline (reference sequence). CDR3 sequence reads: CASSDYRGQDTQYF. The CDR3, as DNA: TGCGCCAGCAGCGATTACAGGGGGCAGGATACGCAGTATTTT.

The CDR3 DNA sequence: TGTGCCAGCAGACGGGACTCCTACAATGAGCAGTTCTTC. It translates to CASRRDSYNEQFF. The chain has TRBV28 and TRBJ2-1; D is perhaps TRBD2 (5 bases). Germline assignment: CDR1 MDHEN and CDR2 SYDVKM. This CDR3 comprises 13 residues. Trimming stripped 6 bases from V and 0 bases from J, with 6 bases between.

For this clone: At one boundary the junction diverges from the germline segment, which might be a read error. The gene calls are TRBV30 and TRBJ2-1; tentatively, D is TRBD1 (5 bases). The germline gives CDR1 GTSNPN, CDR2 SVGIG (reference sequence). The CDR3 spans 17 residues. CDR3 DNA sequence: TGTGCCTGGAGTGGTGGGGCGTCCCACCTCTCCTACAATAAGCAGTTCTTC. Its protein product is CAWSGGASHLSYNKQFF.